What follows are 23 T cell receptor beta chains derived from one specimen sequenced in a study of T cell changes during pregnancy in multiple sclerosis. Here immunoSEQ multiplex PCR was the method, and the copy in TCRdb shows in-frame clones only, minus some. This sample has about 51,000 clones, with approximately 94% found just once. Sequencing used CD4+ T cells from peripheral blood mononuclear cells, obtained in the second trimester of pregnancy. The receptors derive from a female donor with multiple sclerosis, enrolled in a pregnancy study.

Worth noting for this clone: The junction departs from the called germline gene at one end, perhaps through a read error. The gene calls are TRBV5-4 and TRBJ2-1; 12 bases line up with TRBD2. The CDR3 loop spans 12 amino acids. The V gene's germline CDR1 is SGHNT and CDR2 YYREEE (reference sequence). The CDR3 bases are TGTGCCAGCAGACTAGCGGGGGGCCTTCCGCTCTTC. It translates to CASRLAGGLPLF.

The rearrangement uses TRBV19 and TRBJ2-3; 10 nucleotides agree with TRBD2. After removal of 5 bases from V and 6 bases from J, the junction contained 2 bases not matched to a gene. The CDR3 covers 13 residues. CDR1 LNHDA and CDR2 SQIVND come from the germline V gene (reference sequence). The CDR3 spells CASSQRGGDTQYF. CDR3 bases: TGTGCCAGTAGTCAGCGGGGGGGGGATACGCAGTATTTT.

The V call is TRBV20-1, the J call TRBJ1-5; D remains ambiguous. The CDR3 consists of 10 residues. The ends were cut back, 5 bases at V and 9 bases at J, with 8 bases in the middle. Germline values: CDR1 DFQATT, CDR2 SNEGSKA (reference sequence). DNA of the CDR3: TGCAGTGCTCCACTTGGGCCCCAGCATTTT. Protein: CSAPLGPQHF.

This clone was found once. The V gene is TRBV7-2, the J gene TRBJ1-1, with TRBD1 matching over 8 bases. The CDR3 sequence is 15 residues long. The germline V gene has CDR1 SGHTA and CDR2 FQGNSA. Trimming took 4 bases from V and 4 from J; bases not matched to a gene: 8. The CDR3 reads CASSSRTGSGTEAFF. The CDR3 DNA follows: TGTGCCAGCAGCTCTCGGACAGGGTCGGGCACTGAAGCTTTCTTT.

V gene TRBV30 combines with J gene TRBJ1-2; D possibly corresponds to TRBD1 (5 bases). Germline CDR1 reads GTSNPN; CDR2 reads SVGIG (reference sequence). Trimming cost V 3 bases and J 4 bases, with 12 bases left between them. This CDR3 has 13 residues. The DNA of the CDR3 is TGTGCCTGGAGCGCCAGGGTGAGCTATGGCTACACCTTC. Its translation: CAWSARVSYGYTF.

The V gene is TRBV7-2, the J gene TRBJ1-1; D gene unclear. This CDR3 has 13 amino acids. Germline assignment: CDR1 SGHTA and CDR2 FQGNSA. Between the trimmed V and J ends, which lost 1 base and 10 bases, there was a span of 13 bases. CDR3 coding DNA: TGTGCCAGCAGCTTAGGGAGGGAAAGGCGAGCTTTCTTT. Translation gives CASSLGRERRAFF.

The chain links TRBV7-2 to TRBJ2-7, with 13 bases aligning to TRBD2. J lost 3 bases, V lost 5 bases, and 7 bases had no gene match. The CDR3 has 16 residues. The V gene's germline CDR1 is SGHTA and CDR2 FQGNSA. Here the CDR3 reads CASSLGTSGAYYEQYF. The CDR3 region has the DNA TGTGCCAGCAGCCTTGGGACTAGCGGGGCCTACTACGAGCAGTACTTC. The entire variable domain, with the rest obtained from reference TRBV7-2 and TRBJ2-7, is as follows: GAGVSQSPSNKVTEKGKDVELRCDPISGHTALYWYRQSLGQGLEFLIYFQGNSAPDKSGLPSDRFSAERTGGSVSTLTIQRTQQEDSAVYLCASSLGTSGAYYEQYFGPGTRLTVT.

The V call is TRBV5-6, the J call TRBJ2-3; D not resolved. This CDR3 has 14 residues. Trimming took 2 bases from V and 4 from J, leaving 11 bases between them. Germline CDR1 is SGHDT and CDR2 is YYEEEE. Here the CDR3 reads CASSFAGSSDTQYF. The CDR3, as DNA: TGTGCCAGCAGCTTCGCTGGTAGCTCAGATACGCAGTATTTT.

This sequence joins TRBV7-9 and TRBJ2-7; 10 nucleotides line up with TRBD1. V gave up 4 bases and J gave up 3 bases; unmatched junction bases: 12. The CDR3 sequence is 17 residues long. Germline V lookup: CDR1 SEHNR, CDR2 FQNEAQ (reference sequence). The CDR3 nucleotides read TGTGCCAGCAGCTCAAATTTAGCTGACAGGGGGCACTACGAGCAGTACTTC. Translation gives CASSSNLADRGHYEQYF.

This chain connects TRBV11-3 to TRBJ2-7, with 9 nucleotides matching TRBD1. Germline lookup yields CDR1 SGHNT and CDR2 YENEEA. CDR3 length: 13 residues. Trimming took 4 bases from V and 3 from J; bases not matched to a gene: 1. CDR3: CASSSGQGYEQYF. DNA for the CDR3: TGTGCCAGCAGCTCGGGACAGGGCTACGAGCAGTACTTC.

There are a few counts of this clone. The rearrangement uses TRBV18 and TRBJ2-1, with D possibly TRBD2 on 6 matching bases. The CDR3 has 17 residues. Germline assignment: CDR1 KGHSH and CDR2 LQKENI. Deletions cut 5 bases from V and 0 bases from J, with 17 bases between. CDR3 sequence reads: CASSYQEGKGSYNEQFF. The CDR3 DNA follows: TGTGCCAGCTCATACCAGGAGGGGAAAGGCTCCTACAATGAGCAGTTCTTC.

Remarks on this clone: Other DNA sequences of this sample code for an identical CDR3. The chain couples TRBV7-3 to TRBJ2-7; maybe TRBD2 (6 bases). The CDR3 totals 14 residues. In germline, CDR1 is SGHTA, CDR2 FQGTGA. V was clipped by 5 bases and J by 0 bases, with 11 bases between them. CDR3 loop: CASSPGRGSYEQYF. The DNA of the CDR3 is TGTGCCAGCAGCCCCGGGCGGGGCTCCTACGAGCAGTACTTC.

The chain employs TRBV7-3 and TRBJ1-1; TRBD1 might be the D (6 bases). Germline V gene sequence: CDR1 SGHTA, CDR2 FQGTGA. CDR3 length: 14 amino acids. V was shortened by 5 bases and J by 3 bases, with 13 bases between the two germline ends. CDR3 in DNA: TGTGCCAGCAGCCGGGGACAATTACACACTGAAGCTTTCTTT. Amino acids: CASSRGQLHTEAFF.

The rearrangement uses TRBV7-2 and TRBJ2-5, with D unclear. Germline assignment: CDR1 SGHTA and CDR2 FQGNSA. The CDR3 is 12 amino acids. V was shortened by 4 bases and J by 5 bases, with 8 bases between the two germline ends. The CDR3 sequence is CASSSSSETQYF. As DNA, the CDR3 is TGTGCCAGCAGCTCTTCGTCGGAGACCCAGTACTTC.

The J gene is TRBJ2-3, the V gene TRBV4-1, with TRBD1 matching 8 bases. Germline V CDR1 and CDR2: MGHRA, YSYEKL. V shed 4 bases and J 1 base; nucleotides not matched to a gene: 10. CDR3 size: 17 residues. CDR3 loop: CASSLPPPGQGTDTQYF. The CDR3 region has the DNA TGCGCCAGCAGCCTCCCGCCTCCGGGACAGGGCACAGATACGCAGTATTTT.

The genes are TRBV2 and TRBJ1-2; weak D call: TRBD1 (6 bases). V was clipped by 3 bases and J by 3 bases, with 11 bases between them. Germline CDR1 is SNHLY and CDR2 is FYNNEI. The CDR3 is made up of 14 amino acids. The CDR3 loop is CASSDNRADYGYTF. CDR3 bases: TGTGCCAGCAGTGACAACAGGGCAGACTATGGCTACACCTTC.

The chain links TRBV7-2 to TRBJ2-7; 9 bases match TRBD1. After removal of 5 bases from V and 0 bases from J, the junction contained 5 bases not matched to a gene. Germline CDR1 SGHTA, CDR2 FQGNSA. The CDR3 is 15 amino acids. The CDR3 DNA reads as TGTGCCAGCAGCGGACAGGGGAAGGTCTCCTACGAGCAGTACTTC. It specifies CASSGQGKVSYEQYF.

With regard to this clone: One junction end disagrees with the germline gene, perhaps due to a read error. This CDR3 is also generated by other DNA sequences in the sample. The rearrangement uses TRBV5-1 and TRBJ2-4; maybe TRBD1 (6 bases). From germline, CDR1 is SGHRS and CDR2 YFSETQ. This CDR3 region has 14 residues. The CDR3 reads CASSLRQAENIQYF. The CDR3, as DNA: TGCGCTAGCAGCTTGAGACAGGCCGAAAACATTCAGTACTTC.

The genes are TRBV7-9 and TRBJ2-5; TRBD1 aligns across 7 bases. Trimming cost V 1 base and J 5 bases; bases outside gene matches: 7. CDR1 is SEHNR, CDR2 FQNEAQ, per germline (reference sequence). The CDR3 is 15 amino acids. CDR3: CASSLVARGRETQYF. DNA of the CDR3: TGTGCCAGCAGCTTAGTGGCGAGGGGGCGGGAGACCCAGTACTTC.

This chain links TRBV7-2 with TRBJ2-7; D possibly corresponds to TRBD1 (6 bases). This CDR3 has 15 residues. The germline V gene encodes CDR1 SGHTA and CDR2 FQGNSA. V was shortened by 3 bases and J by 2 bases, with 14 bases between the two germline ends. This CDR3 reads CASSFTGNGPYEQYF. The DNA for the CDR3 is TGTGCCAGCAGCTTTACAGGGAATGGCCCCTACGAGCAGTACTTC.

The gene calls are TRBV2 and TRBJ2-2; maybe TRBD2 (6 bases). CDR1 and CDR2 from the germline V gene are SNHLY and FYNNEI. Trimming took off 2 bases at V and 1 base at J, with 8 bases between the two ends. The length of the CDR3 is 15 residues. DNA of the CDR3: TGTGCCAGCAGTGAAAGGGGACTGAACACCGGGGAGCTGTTTTTT. This gives the protein CASSERGLNTGELFF.

This rearrangement joins TRBV7-3 to TRBJ2-3; TRBD1 is a possible D gene (5 bases). Germline V gives CDR1 SGHTA, CDR2 FQGTGA. With 5 bases removed from V and 6 bases from J, the gap between germline ends came to 15 bases. The CDR3 loop spans 14 amino acids. The CDR3 nucleotides are TGTGCCAGCAGCCCGAATGGCAGGGTGGATACGCAGTATTTT. It encodes CASSPNGRVDTQYF.

The chain combines TRBV4-3 with TRBJ1-2; D is possibly TRBD1 (6 bases). This CDR3 is 13 amino acids long. CDR1 LGHNA and CDR2 YSLEER come from the germline V gene. Trimming cost V 0 bases and J 10 bases, with 12 bases left between them. This CDR3 reads CASSQDSHRDYTF. In DNA, the CDR3 is TGCGCCAGCAGCCAAGACTCCCACAGGGACTACACCTTC.